These 27 T cell receptor beta chains were sequenced from one sample in a study of blood T cell repertoires in COVID-19. Repertoires were generated with immunoSEQ multiplex PCR, while TCRdb's copy carries only in-frame clones and drops some. The table has fewer than 400,000 clones, over 70% seen once; the top ten hold over 4.5%. The sample consisted of PBMCs or T cells enriched from blood (not recorded which). All receptors come from a man aged 25 to 40 who had recovered from COVID-19.

This sequence joins TRBV2 and TRBJ2-1; possible D gene TRBD1, 6 bases. This CDR3 comprises 13 residues. Between the trimmed V and J ends, which lost 8 bases and 6 bases, there was a span of 14 bases. Germline V gene data show CDR1 as SNHLY and CDR2 as FYNNEI. The CDR3, as DNA: TGTGCCAGCGATGGTCAGGGGAGCAATGAGCAGTTCTTC. Encoded protein: CASDGQGSNEQFF.

The rearrangement uses TRBV5-1 and TRBJ1-2, with D uncertain. The CDR3 has 16 amino acids. Trimming pared 0 bases from V and 5 bases from J, leaving 17 bases between. Germline lookup yields CDR1 SGHRS and CDR2 YFSETQ. The CDR3 nucleotides read TGCGCCAGCAGCTTGGCCGGCGTGGGCTCCACTTATGGCTACACCTTC. Its translation is CASSLAGVGSTYGYTF. Filled out from reference TRBV5-1 and TRBJ1-2, the complete variable domain reads KAGVTQTPRYLIKTRGQQVTLSCSPISGHRSVSWYQQTPGQGLQFLFEYFSETQRNKGNFPGRFSGRQFSNSRSEMNVSTLELGDSALYLCASSLAGVGSTYGYTFGSGTRLTVV.

The genes are TRBV5-1 and TRBJ2-2; TRBD1 matches 9 bases. CDR3 length equals 14 residues. Trimming cost V 5 bases and J 3 bases; bases outside gene matches: 2. The germline V gene encodes CDR1 SGHRS and CDR2 YFSETQ. CDR3 in DNA: TGCGCCAGCAGTCGGACAGGGGACACCGGGGAGCTGTTTTTT. This gives the protein CASSRTGDTGELFF.

The rearrangement links TRBV9 to TRBJ2-1, with 8 bases aligning to TRBD2. The trim removed 3 bases at V and 2 bases at J, leaving 1 base unmatched. Germline loops: CDR1 SGDLS, CDR2 YYNGEE. The CDR3 spans 14 residues. The CDR3 protein is CASSDGGAYNEQFF. In DNA form, the CDR3 reads TGTGCCAGCAGCGACGGGGGGGCCTACAATGAGCAGTTCTTC.

The chain recombines TRBV10-1 with TRBJ1-5; TRBD1 matches at 9 bases. The CDR3 spans 14 residues. Germline V gives CDR1 WNHNN, CDR2 SYGVQD (reference sequence). The V segment lost 6 bases and the J segment 4 bases; nucleotides outside the gene matches: 4. CDR3 coding DNA: TGCGCCAGCAGGACAGGGGGAGGAAATCAGCCCCAGCATTTT. The encoded protein is CASRTGGGNQPQHF.

DNA for the CDR3: TGTGCCAGCAGGGGGACAGGGGACTCCTACGAGCAGTACTTC. Protein product: CASRGTGDSYEQYF. This rearrangement joins TRBV28 to TRBJ2-7; 10 nucleotides match TRBD1. This CDR3 spans 14 amino acids. CDR1 MDHEN and CDR2 SYDVKM come from the germline V gene. V was pared by 6 bases and J by 0 bases, with 2 bases of the junction left unmatched.

The chain has TRBV5-1 and TRBJ1-2; D gene ambiguous. Germline values: CDR1 SGHRS, CDR2 YFSETQ. The V gene lost 1 base and the J gene lost 6 bases, with 10 bases spanning the gap. The CDR3 length is 13 residues. In DNA form, the CDR3 reads TGCGCCAGCAGCTTGTCACAGTTCCATGGCTACACCTTC. It codes for CASSLSQFHGYTF.

The rearrangement links TRBV5-1 to TRBJ2-4; D possibly corresponds to TRBD2 (5 bases). Per the germline V gene, CDR1 is SGHRS and CDR2 is YFSETQ. Trimming removed 4 bases at V and 6 bases at J, with 14 bases between. This CDR3 contains 14 residues. The chain's CDR3 is CASSPPSEGNIQYF. The CDR3 DNA follows: TGCGCCAGCAGCCCGCCCTCCGAGGGAAACATTCAGTACTTC.

V usage is TRBV9 and J usage is TRBJ1-4, with D unclear. V was pared by 6 bases and J by 7 bases, with 19 bases between. The germline CDR1 and CDR2 sequences are SGDLS and YYNGEE. The CDR3 sequence is 15 residues long. The CDR3 DNA follows: TGTGCCAGCAAGGGCGGGGTCCTACCGGGTGAAAAACTGTTTTTT. Protein sequence: CASKGGVLPGEKLFF.

The chain uses TRBV11-1 and TRBJ2-1; D gene uncertain. The V end lost 4 bases, the J end lost 6 bases, and 4 bases lay between the germline ends. The germline V gene has CDR1 SGHAT and CDR2 FQDESV (reference sequence). The CDR3 is 11 amino acids. The CDR3 DNA is TGTGCCAGCAGCTCCGGCAATGAGCAGTTCTTC. This codes for CASSSGNEQFF.

The V gene is TRBV4-1, the J gene TRBJ2-5; 8 bases line up with TRBD1. CDR1 MGHRA and CDR2 YSYEKL come from the germline V gene. There are 15 residues in the CDR3. V shed 2 bases, J shed 5 bases, and the junction held 7 bases outside the gene matches. The CDR3 nucleotides read TGCGCCAGCAGCCAATCCGGACAGGGAGAGGAGACCCAGTACTTC. Translated: CASSQSGQGEETQYF.

V gene TRBV5-1 combines with J gene TRBJ2-1; tentatively, D is TRBD1 (5 bases). V lost 0 bases, J lost 8 bases, and 15 bases lay in between. The CDR3 covers 15 residues. Germline V gene sequence: CDR1 SGHRS, CDR2 YFSETQ. The CDR3 sequence is CASSLAVGLLDEQFF. CDR3 coding DNA: TGCGCCAGCAGCTTGGCTGTGGGGCTTCTGGATGAGCAGTTCTTC.

The table lists this clone with a count of one. The genes are TRBV11-2 and TRBJ1-6; TRBD1 matches 7 bases. Trimming at V came to 6 bases and at J to 6 bases, leaving 11 bases not matched to a gene. Germline-derived CDR1 and CDR2 are SGHAT and FQNNGV. The CDR3 spans 16 residues. The DNA of the CDR3 is TGTGCCAGCAGATGGGGGCAGGGGGTGGGTAATTCACCCCTCCACTTT. Translated, it gives CASRWGQGVGNSPLHF.

The chain links TRBV24-1 to TRBJ2-7; D might be TRBD2 (7 bases). This CDR3 contains 14 residues. Trimming took 4 bases from V and 5 from J, leaving 14 bases between them. Germline lookup yields CDR1 KGHDR and CDR2 SFDVKD. The CDR3 spells CATSDTRGGHEQYF. The CDR3 bases are TGTGCCACCAGTGACACGAGGGGGGGACACGAGCAGTACTTC.

This clone appeared once. The rearrangement joins TRBV5-1 to TRBJ1-4; 9 bases agree with TRBD1. CDR1 is SGHRS and CDR2 is YFSETQ in the germline V gene. With V trimmed by 5 bases and J by 8 bases, 7 bases remained unmatched. The CDR3 loop spans 14 amino acids. The CDR3 loop is CASRPGQGGEKLFF. CDR3 in DNA: TGCGCCAGCAGACCGGGACAGGGTGGGGAAAAACTGTTTTTT.

The J gene is TRBJ2-5, the V gene TRBV3-1 (or the pseudogene TRBV3-2); 13 positions agree with TRBD2. Germline CDR1 reads LGHDT; CDR2 reads YNNKEL (reference sequence). J was trimmed by 5 bases and V by 1 base; bases with no gene match: 13. The CDR3 extends over 19 amino acids. CDR3 residues: CASSQVPGTSGVRRETQYF. The CDR3 coding sequence is TGTGCCAGCAGCCAAGTCCCCGGGACTAGCGGGGTCCGGCGGGAGACCCAGTACTTC.

The chain recombines TRBV19 with TRBJ2-3; TRBD2 might be the D (5 bases). V lost 3 bases and J lost 7, with 8 bases in between. Looked up from germline, CDR1 is LNHDA and CDR2 is SQIVND (reference sequence). The CDR3 runs 12 residues. The CDR3 protein is CASSIGVNTQYF. The CDR3 DNA reads as TGTGCCAGTAGTATCGGGGTGAATACGCAGTATTTT. Combining the CDR3 with reference TRBV19 and TRBJ2-3 gives the whole variable domain DGGITQSPKYLFRKEGQNVTLSCEQNLNHDAMYWYRQDPGQGLRLIYYSQIVNDFQKGDIAEGYSVSREKKESFPLTVTSAQKNPTAFYLCASSIGVNTQYFGPGTRLTVL.

The CDR3 region is CAIIPIDRGGGPQHF. CDR3 coding DNA: TGTGCCATCATTCCTATTGACAGGGGAGGAGGGCCCCAGCATTTT. The chain links TRBV10-3 to TRBJ1-5; 8 bases align to TRBD1. This CDR3 region has 15 residues. V lost 7 bases, J lost 9 bases, and 14 bases stayed unmatched. CDR1 is ENHRY and CDR2 is SYGVKD in the germline V gene.

The V call is TRBV5-6, the J call TRBJ2-3; D ambiguous. With 4 bases removed from V and 5 bases from J, the gap between germline ends came to 20 bases. Germline lookup yields CDR1 SGHDT and CDR2 YYEEEE. The CDR3 consists of 16 residues. The CDR3 reads CASSLITWFFVDTQYF. Here the CDR3 DNA reads TGTGCCAGCAGCCTGATTACATGGTTTTTTGTAGATACGCAGTATTTT. Supplemented by reference TRBV5-6 and TRBJ2-3, the full variable domain reads DAGVTQSPTHLIKTRGQQVTLRCSPKSGHDTVSWYQQALGQGPQFIFQYYEEEERQRGNFPDRFSGHQFPNYSSELNVNALLLGDSALYLCASSLITWFFVDTQYFGPGTRLTVL.

The CDR3 nucleotides read TGTGCCAGCAACGAAGGTGGCGGGGGGACCGGGGAGCTGTTTTTT. Protein product: CASNEGGGGTGELFF. The gene calls are TRBV6-5 and TRBJ2-2, with 8 bases identical to TRBD2. The CDR3 is 15 amino acids. Germline loops: CDR1 MNHEY, CDR2 SVGAGI. V lost 7 bases to trimming and J lost 5 bases; unmatched junction nucleotides: 9.

The rearrangement uses TRBV28 and TRBJ1-2; D not certain. Germline V gives CDR1 MDHEN, CDR2 SYDVKM. V was shortened by 2 bases and J by 3 bases, with 10 bases between the two germline ends. The CDR3 extends over 14 amino acids. Written as DNA, the CDR3 is TGTGCCAGCAGTTTAGGAGAGACGGACTATGGCTACACCTTC. The encoded protein is CASSLGETDYGYTF.

This chain joins TRBV28 and TRBJ2-5, with TRBD2 identical over 11 bases. From germline, CDR1 is MDHEN and CDR2 SYDVKM. The CDR3 length is 15 residues. J gave up 5 bases and V 6 bases, and 8 bases lay outside the gene matches. The CDR3 nucleotides are TGTGCCAGCAGCCTTAGCGGGGGGGCCGGGGAGACCCAGTACTTC. It specifies CASSLSGGAGETQYF.

This chain joins TRBV10-3 and TRBJ1-2; 8 bases map to TRBD1. The CDR3 loop spans 15 amino acids. After removal of 7 bases from V and 6 bases from J, the junction contained 13 bases not matched to a gene. CDR1 is ENHRY and CDR2 is SYGVKD in the germline V gene. The CDR3 loop reads CAIKAGRTGSNGYTF. CDR3 nucleotides: TGTGCCATCAAAGCGGGTCGGACAGGGTCTAATGGCTACACCTTC.

This rearrangement joins TRBV14 to TRBJ1-1, with D uncertain. This CDR3 has 14 amino acids. V was shortened by 6 bases and J by 1 base, with 12 bases between the two germline ends. The germline V gene encodes CDR1 SGHDN and CDR2 FVKESK. The CDR3 protein is CASRPGFSNTEAFF. CDR3 DNA: TGTGCCAGCAGACCAGGCTTTTCGAACACTGAAGCTTTCTTT.

The V call is TRBV6-1, the J call TRBJ2-1, with 15 bases lining up with TRBD2. CDR1 and CDR2 (germline): MNHNS, SASEGT. J was trimmed by 4 bases and V by 0 bases; bases with no gene match: 1. The CDR3 contains 17 residues. CDR3 bases: TGTGCCAGCAGTGAAGCGGGGACTAGCGGGGGGTACAATGAGCAGTTCTTC. Translated: CASSEAGTSGGYNEQFF.

This rearrangement joins TRBV10-2 to TRBJ2-5; D possibly corresponds to TRBD2 (5 bases). V lost 7 bases and J lost 1, with 13 bases in between. This CDR3 region has 14 residues. Germline CDR1 is WSHSY and CDR2 is SAAADI. DNA for the CDR3: TGCGCCAGCAACCTACTGGGGAGCCAAGAGACCCAGTACTTC. Amino acid sequence: CASNLLGSQETQYF.

V usage is TRBV5-4 and J usage is TRBJ2-2, with D possibly TRBD2 on 5 matching bases. V lost 0 bases, J lost 3 bases, and 6 bases lay in between. CDR1 and CDR2 from the germline V gene are SGHNT and YYREEE (reference sequence). The CDR3 contains 14 residues. CDR3 loop: CASSLAGDTGELFF. The CDR3 nucleotides are TGTGCCAGCAGCTTGGCCGGGGACACCGGGGAGCTGTTTTTT. Variable domain in full (rest from reference TRBV5-4 and TRBJ2-2): ETGVTQSPTHLIKTRGQQVTLRCSSQSGHNTVSWYQQALGQGPQFIFQYYREEENGRGNFPPRFSGLQFPNYSSELNVNALELDDSALYLCASSLAGDTGELFFGEGSRLTVL.